The 20 T cell receptor beta chains in this list originate from one sample, sequenced in a study of ipilimumab plus nivolumab after autologous stem cell transplantation. Sequencing was performed with immunoSEQ multiplex PCR; in TCRdb, only in-frame clones are kept and a portion is missing. Among approximately 18,000 clones listed, 81% were seen once. Sequencing used PBMCs, obtained in a trial of ipilimumab plus nivolumab as post-transplant consolidation. These receptors all come from a male donor with diffuse large B-cell lymphoma.

This sequence joins TRBV7-6 and TRBJ1-4, with 8 bases matching TRBD1. The junction had 5 bases not matched to a gene; V was cut back by 5 bases and J by 0 bases. Germline assignment: CDR1 SGHVS and CDR2 FNYEAQ. This CDR3 spans 16 amino acids. CDR3 bases: TGTGCCAGCAGCCCGGGACAGGCAGCAACTAATGAAAAACTGTTTTTT. Translating it yields CASSPGQAATNEKLFF.

V is TRBV7-2 and J is TRBJ2-5; TRBD2 matches at 10 bases. V was clipped by 2 bases and J by 5 bases; unmatched bases: 8. The length of the CDR3 is 16 residues. CDR1 is SGHTA, CDR2 FQGNSA, per germline. The CDR3 loop is CASSLQSSGGGETQYF. CDR3 sequence (DNA): TGTGCCAGCAGCTTACAATCTAGCGGGGGCGGGGAGACCCAGTACTTC.

The chain is built from TRBV19 and TRBJ2-2; 7 positions match TRBD1. After removal of 7 bases from V and 6 bases from J, the junction contained 14 bases not matched to a gene. There are 16 residues in the CDR3. CDR1 LNHDA and CDR2 SQIVND come from the germline V gene (reference sequence). In nucleotides, the CDR3 is TGTGCCAGTATGATGTCACAGGGGCTTGGTCCCGGGGAGCTGTTTTTT. This encodes CASMMSQGLGPGELFF.

This chain links TRBV5-5 with TRBJ1-4; 9 nucleotides align to TRBD1. J lost 8 bases, V lost 0 bases, and 8 bases had no gene match. The CDR3 contains 16 residues. CDR1 SGHKS and CDR2 YYEKEE come from the germline V gene (reference sequence). The CDR3 nucleotides are TGTGCCAGCAGCTTGGAGAGGGACAGGGCTGGCGAAAAACTGTTTTTT. Translating gives CASSLERDRAGEKLFF.

The DNA for the CDR3 is TGTGCCAGCAGCCGAGGCTCTAGCACAGATACGCAGTATTTT. It is translated as CASSRGSSTDTQYF. The rearrangement joins TRBV11-3 to TRBJ2-3; D is uncertain. Germline assignment: CDR1 SGHNT and CDR2 YENEEA. Trimming shortened V by 5 bases and J by 0 bases, and 9 bases separated the two germline ends. This CDR3 comprises 14 residues.

A note on this clone: Other nucleotide sequences in the sample specify the same CDR3. V and J are TRBV27 and TRBJ1-2, with 8 nucleotides matching TRBD1. Germline V gene data show CDR1 as MNHEY and CDR2 as SMNVEV (reference sequence). The V segment lost 2 bases and the J segment 1 base; nucleotides outside the gene matches: 9. This CDR3 has 17 residues. Here the CDR3 reads CASSLRAGGGSNYGYTF. In DNA form, the CDR3 reads TGTGCCAGCAGTTTAAGGGCAGGGGGCGGAAGTAACTATGGCTACACCTTC.

The J gene is TRBJ1-4, the V gene TRBV4-1; no reliable D call. CDR1 MGHRA and CDR2 YSYEKL come from the germline V gene. CDR3 length: 19 amino acids. Deletions cut 0 bases from V and 0 bases from J, with 17 bases between. CDR3 sequence (DNA): TGCGCCAGCAGCCAAGAAAACATCCTAGGCTGGTCAACTAATGAAAAACTGTTTTTT. Translation gives CASSQENILGWSTNEKLFF.

This sequence joins TRBV19 and TRBJ1-2; tentatively, D is TRBD1 (6 bases). Trimming left V 5 bases short and J 7 bases short, with 17 bases between. The V gene's germline CDR1 is LNHDA and CDR2 SQIVND (reference sequence). The CDR3 has 14 residues. DNA for the CDR3: TGTGCCAGTAGTTCCGGCGGGGGGGCGGCTGGCTACACCTTC. It is translated as CASSSGGGAAGYTF.

This chain connects TRBV7-2 to TRBJ2-5, with D possibly being TRBD1 (6 bases). The J call is in doubt because the DNA end fits TRBJ2-7 better. The CDR3 runs to 14 residues. Germline V lookup: CDR1 SGHTA, CDR2 FQGNSA. CDR3 loop: CASSSSSGVYEQYF. In nucleotides, the CDR3 is TGTGCCAGCAGCTCTAGTTCAGGGGTCTACGAGCAGTACTTC.

This chain uses TRBV5-4 with TRBJ2-7; no firm D call. V gave up 0 bases and J gave up 0 bases, with 13 bases separating them. From germline, CDR1 is SGHNT and CDR2 YYREEE (reference sequence). CDR3 length: 16 amino acids. The DNA of the CDR3 is TGTGCCAGCAGCTTGGCCGCCGGGCCGAGCTCCTACGAGCAGTACTTC. Translated, it gives CASSLAAGPSSYEQYF. Variable domain in full (rest from reference TRBV5-4 and TRBJ2-7): ETGVTQSPTHLIKTRGQQVTLRCSSQSGHNTVSWYQQALGQGPQFIFQYYREEENGRGNFPPRFSGLQFPNYSSELNVNALELDDSALYLCASSLAAGPSSYEQYFGPGTRLTVT.

This clone was seen a single time. The chain combines TRBV14 with TRBJ2-3; D is unresolved. Deletions cut 0 bases from V and 2 bases from J, with 0 bases between. This CDR3 is 12 amino acids long. The germline gives CDR1 SGHDN, CDR2 FVKESK. Here the CDR3 reads CASSQDTDTQYF. CDR3 sequence (DNA): TGTGCCAGCAGCCAAGACACAGATACGCAGTATTTT.

In the case of this clone: This specimen includes other DNA sequences encoding the same CDR3. The J gene is TRBJ2-3, the V gene TRBV10-1; 7 nucleotides match TRBD2. CDR1 and CDR2 from the germline V gene are WNHNN and SYGVQD (reference sequence). The CDR3 length is 14 residues. V lost 5 bases and J lost 10; bases outside the gene matches: 12. In nucleotides, the CDR3 is TGCGCCAGCAGTCCAGGCGAACCGGGACTACCGCAGTATTTT. Translation: CASSPGEPGLPQYF.

This chain joins TRBV2 and TRBJ2-1; D might be TRBD2 (5 bases). In germline, CDR1 is SNHLY, CDR2 FYNNEI. Trimming took 6 bases from V and 5 from J, leaving 14 bases between them. This CDR3 comprises 14 residues. The CDR3 nucleotides are TGTGCCAGCAGCGTCTCGGGGTGGGACAATGAGCAGTTCTTC. Its protein product is CASSVSGWDNEQFF.

The V gene is TRBV21-1, the J gene TRBJ2-7. TRBV21-1 is a pseudogene segment. This CDR3 comprises 15 residues. The CDR3 here is CASSPRQRGAHEQYF. The CDR3, as DNA: TGTGCCAGCAGCCCACGACAAAGGGGGGCCCACGAGCAGTACTTC.

This clone was detected only a few times. The chain combines TRBV7-9 with TRBJ1-1, with D hard to call. CDR3 length: 14 amino acids. Per the germline V gene, CDR1 is SEHNR and CDR2 is FQNEAQ (reference sequence). Deletions cut 5 bases from V and 1 base from J, with 11 bases between. The CDR3 loop is CASSLLNANTEAFF. For the CDR3, the DNA is TGTGCCAGCAGCCTACTCAACGCGAACACTGAAGCTTTCTTT.

The chain links TRBV28 to TRBJ2-3; 8 nucleotides match TRBD2. Germline values: CDR1 MDHEN, CDR2 SYDVKM. The CDR3 consists of 15 residues. V gave up 3 bases and J gave up 5 bases; unmatched junction bases: 7. CDR3 DNA sequence: TGTGCCAGCAGTTTGGACGGGGGGGCCAAAGATACGCAGTATTTT. Its translation: CASSLDGGAKDTQYF.

V and J are TRBV6-6 and TRBJ2-5; a possible D gene is TRBD2 (5 bases). The germline CDR1 and CDR2 sequences are MNHNY and SVGAGI (reference sequence). This CDR3 region has 13 residues. V lost 6 bases and J 4 bases, leaving 12 bases between the germline ends. CDR3 bases: TGTGCCAGCAGCACCACAGCGGCAGAGACCCAGTACTTC. Translating gives CASSTTAAETQYF.

This clone was seen only a few times. The V gene is TRBV6-5, the J gene TRBJ1-2; the D gene is possibly TRBD1 (5 bases). V shed 0 bases and J shed 4 bases, with 12 bases lying between them. Germline CDR1 and CDR2: MNHEY and SVGAGI. The CDR3 loop spans 15 amino acids. The CDR3 loop is CASSYSAGWVYGYTF. For the CDR3, the DNA is TGTGCCAGCAGTTACTCGGCAGGGTGGGTCTATGGCTACACCTTC.

The V and J genes are TRBV7-3 and TRBJ2-7; D is possibly TRBD1 (5 bases). CDR3 length: 15 residues. Germline V gene sequence: CDR1 SGHTA, CDR2 FQGTGA. V was shortened by 2 bases and J by 5 bases, with 16 bases between the two germline ends. The chain's CDR3 is CASSLGWQGVHEQYF. The CDR3 DNA reads TGTGCCAGCAGCTTAGGATGGCAGGGTGTCCACGAGCAGTACTTC.

The rearrangement links TRBV10-3 to TRBJ1-1, with D uncertain. The length of the CDR3 is 14 residues. Trimming removed 3 bases from V and 1 base from J, with 9 bases in between. From germline, CDR1 is ENHRY and CDR2 SYGVKD. The CDR3 protein is CAISDSAENTEAFF. The DNA for the CDR3 is TGTGCCATCAGTGATTCGGCGGAGAACACTGAAGCTTTCTTT.